The 17 T cell receptor beta chains given below trace back to one sample, sequenced in a study of cytomegalovirus exposure and HLA in healthy donors (dated by TCRdb to 2016 to 2017). Libraries were built with the immunoSEQ multiplex PCR assay. For the multiplex PCR, a mixture combining 60 forward primers for TCR Vbeta segments and 13 reverse primers for TCR Jbeta segments was used. TCRdb provides this immuneACCESS table in a form limited to in-frame rearrangements. Some clones are lacking; in checked studies, under half of them reflect an unresolved V gene, and why the rest are absent is not known. The sample yields tens of thousands of clones; 68% were counted once. The ten largest clones add up to roughly 3.7% of the sample. The source material was PBMCs. The source is a man in his forties in good health and CMV-seronegative.

The genes are TRBV29-1 and TRBJ2-2; 9 bases line up with TRBD1. There are 14 residues in the CDR3. V trimming: 6 bases; J trimming: 2 bases; junction bases outside the gene matches: 4. Germline assignment: CDR1 SQVTM and CDR2 ANQGSEA. The CDR3 is CSVATGGNTGELFF. The DNA for the CDR3 is TGCAGCGTCGCGACAGGGGGTAACACCGGGGAGCTGTTTTTT.

The chain links TRBV2 to TRBJ2-7; TRBD1 aligns across 11 bases. This CDR3 region has 14 residues. V was clipped by 6 bases and J by 3 bases; unmatched bases: 4. CDR1 and CDR2 (germline): SNHLY, FYNNEI. The CDR3 DNA reads TGTGCCAGCAGGGGACAGGGGGGATTCTACGAGCAGTACTTC. As protein: CASRGQGGFYEQYF.

This chain connects TRBV6-5 to TRBJ2-1; D may be TRBD2 (6 bases). CDR3 length equals 15 residues. The V end lost 0 bases, the J end lost 7 bases, and 13 bases lay between the germline ends. The V gene's germline CDR1 is MNHEY and CDR2 SVGAGI. The CDR3 loop reads CASSYSTLAKNEQFF. CDR3 nucleotides: TGTGCCAGCAGTTACTCGACTCTAGCGAAAAATGAGCAGTTCTTC.

This clone is a singleton in its sample. J is TRBJ2-2 and V is TRBV11-3, with 9 bases that match TRBD1. The CDR3 is 13 amino acids. V shed 8 bases and J 7 bases; nucleotides not matched to a gene: 5. Germline V lookup: CDR1 SGHNT, CDR2 YENEEA. CDR3 loop: CASGTGWSGELFF. The CDR3 bases are TGTGCCAGCGGGACAGGGTGGAGCGGGGAGCTGTTTTTT.

V and J are TRBV21-1 and TRBJ1-4; the DNA was not used to check the table's D call, TRBD1. TRBV21-1 is classified as a pseudogene. The CDR3 extends over 15 amino acids. CDR3 sequence reads: CASSRLQGTNEKLFF. The CDR3 region has the DNA TGTGCCAGCAGCAGACTACAGGGGACTAATGAAAAACTGTTTTTT.

The chain recombines TRBV7-2 with TRBJ2-5; weak D call: TRBD2 (5 bases). The V end was cut by 5 bases, the J end by 3 bases, with 10 bases between. Germline CDR1 SGHTA, CDR2 FQGNSA. The CDR3 contains 13 residues. The CDR3 loop reads CASSRSREETQYF. CDR3 coding DNA: TGTGCCAGCAGCAGATCGCGGGAAGAGACCCAGTACTTC.

The gene calls are TRBV4-1 and TRBJ2-7, with TRBD1 matching 7 bases. The CDR3 totals 14 residues. J gave up 6 bases and V 4 bases, and 9 bases lay outside the gene matches. Germline V gene lookup returns CDR1 MGHRA and CDR2 YSYEKL. CDR3 in DNA: TGCGCCAGCAGCCTCTCCGGACAGGAAGGCGAGCAGTACTTC. It encodes CASSLSGQEGEQYF.

V usage is TRBV7-2 and J usage is TRBJ2-3, with D maybe TRBD1 (5 bases). The CDR3 extends over 14 amino acids. The germline V gene encodes CDR1 SGHTA and CDR2 FQGNSA. Trimming removed 2 bases at V and 2 bases at J, with 8 bases between. The CDR3: CASSLQGFTDTQYF. In nucleotides, the CDR3 is TGTGCCAGCAGCTTACAGGGATTCACAGATACGCAGTATTTT.

V is TRBV10-2 and J is TRBJ1-1; possibly TRBD1 for D (6 bases). The CDR3 has 12 residues. Trimming removed 2 bases at V and 7 bases at J, with 8 bases between. Germline CDR1 WSHSY, CDR2 SAAADI. CDR3: CASSERDNEAFF. The CDR3 nucleotides read TGCGCCAGCAGTGAGAGGGACAATGAAGCTTTCTTT.

The rearrangement joins TRBV7-6 to TRBJ1-4; D ambiguous. Trimming cost V 5 bases and J 7 bases, with 17 bases left between them. The CDR3 is 15 residues long. Germline CDR1 is SGHVS and CDR2 is FNYEAQ. In DNA, the CDR3 is TGTGCCAGCAGCCTGACACCTCAAGCAGGTGAAAAACTGTTTTTT. This gives the protein CASSLTPQAGEKLFF.

The chain couples TRBV2 to TRBJ2-1; 12 nucleotides agree with TRBD2. The CDR3 contains 15 residues. V trimming: 6 bases; J trimming: 3 bases; junction bases outside the gene matches: 3. Germline V gene lookup returns CDR1 SNHLY and CDR2 FYNNEI. In DNA, the CDR3 is TGTGCCAGCAGACCGACTAGCGGGGGCTACAATGAGCAGTTCTTC. Its translation: CASRPTSGGYNEQFF.

The chain uses TRBV15 and TRBJ2-1; 10 bases fit TRBD1. This CDR3 comprises 14 residues. Germline V gene sequence: CDR1 LNHNV, CDR2 YYDKDF (reference sequence). The V and J ends lost 1 base and 6 bases, in that order; junction bases with no gene match: 0. CDR3 loop: CATSRGDRGNEQFF. In DNA, the CDR3 is TGTGCCACCAGCAGAGGGGACAGGGGCAATGAGCAGTTCTTC.

This clone was recorded a few times. The chain employs TRBV5-4 and TRBJ2-7; the D gene is possibly TRBD2 (6 bases). The length of the CDR3 is 17 residues. V gave up 4 bases and J gave up 5 bases, with 25 bases separating them. The germline V gene has CDR1 SGHNT and CDR2 YYREEE (reference sequence). The CDR3 DNA is TGTGCCAGCAGCCATCGAATCGGGGGTAGCCTTACCCACGAGCAGTACTTC. Translating gives CASSHRIGGSLTHEQYF.

This clone has only a few counts. The V call is TRBV28, the J call TRBJ2-1; TRBD1 matches 7 bases. CDR1 and CDR2 (germline): MDHEN, SYDVKM. The CDR3 consists of 13 residues. The trim removed 6 bases at V and 6 bases at J, leaving 5 bases unmatched. The CDR3 coding sequence is TGTGCCAGCAGGTTACCAGGGGGCAATGAGCAGTTCTTC. It yields the protein CASRLPGGNEQFF.

The J gene is TRBJ1-1, the V gene TRBV7-3, with D possibly matching TRBD1 (5 bases). Trimming stripped 5 bases from V and 5 bases from J, with 18 bases between. Per the germline V gene, CDR1 is SGHTA and CDR2 is FQGTGA. The CDR3 is 15 amino acids. As DNA, the CDR3 is TGTGCCAGCAGCCTTTCTCCGGGCGGGGGGACTGAAGCTTTCTTT. Its translation is CASSLSPGGGTEAFF.

The chain has TRBV7-2 and TRBJ1-1; D not resolved. Germline CDR1 and CDR2: SGHTA and FQGNSA. This CDR3 comprises 16 residues. V was pared by 5 bases and J by 4 bases, with 20 bases between. The CDR3 DNA reads as TGTGCCAGCAGCCCCAGGTTGGGGAGTCGGGGCACTGAAGCTTTCTTT. It translates to CASSPRLGSRGTEAFF.

The chain joins TRBV29-1 to TRBJ1-2; 8 bases map to TRBD1. CDR3 length equals 14 residues. After removal of 6 bases from V and 7 bases from J, the junction contained 13 bases not matched to a gene. Germline CDR1 SQVTM, CDR2 ANQGSEA. CDR3: CSVDRGSPFSGYTF. CDR3 nucleotides: TGCAGCGTAGACAGGGGTTCACCTTTTAGTGGCTACACCTTC.